The present T cell receptor (beta chain) was sequenced within a study of cytomegalovirus exposure and HLA in healthy donors (dated by TCRdb to about 2017). Regarding the study in general: In an earlier analysis of about 560 of the donors, 250 to 300 Gb of sequence data and 95 million to 130 million unique TCR beta sequences from 180 million or so T cells were reported. The genetic ancestry cluster associated with self-reported Caucasian donors included roughly four fifths of the approximately 410 genotyped donors. An earlier analysis of fewer than 750 of the donors used high-throughput TCR beta sequencing to judge whether each TCR beta V gene segment behaved as functional or pseudogenic. HLA typing covered class I and class II loci at four-digit resolution. Using immunosequencing, the study profiled T cell repertoires from fewer than 850 subjects and related those repertoires to cytomegalovirus serostatus. The study combined high-throughput TCR immunosequencing, statistical association of individual TCRs with disease status, and machine learning to predict cytomegalovirus infection status. A later analysis re-examined previously published TCR beta repertoires from 600 to 700 donors and added high-resolution HLA genotyping to investigate patterns of TCR occurrence. Roughly five DR-DQ haplotypes were handled as single units for association and clustering because linkage in the cohort was strong. The aim of the study was to test whether cataloging public T cell receptors could identify signatures of past pathogen exposure. The number of donors typed differed by locus, with about 629-630 for A, B, C, DRB1 and DQB1, approximately 500 for DQA1, over 600 for DPA1, and under 490 for DPB1. Genome-wide SNP genotypes for about 60% of the 666 donors were used in a later genetic analysis, which treated that subset as a discovery cohort. Alongside the repertoire data, information on donor age, sex, ethnicity and CMV serostatus was compiled. Every discovery cohort repertoire had been produced on one sequencing platform. On average, 235,054 unique TCR beta nucleotide sequences were sequenced per donor among a few hundred genotyped donors of the cohort, with roughly a sixth of those sequences being non-productive. In the later analysis, no new phenotypic data were used to find candidate immune exposures; instead, reliance was placed on TCR beta sequences and their occurrence across donors. Along with the approximately 650-subject first cohort, a separate validation cohort of about 110 different subjects was used. About 280 gigabases of sequencing data and approximately 92 million unique TCR sequences made up an early release that covered roughly 670 HLA-typed donors. The investigation overall reported the following: A group of highly shared sequence variants was considered likely to be a technical artifact of the sequencing pipeline. V-gene and J-gene trimming of TCR beta chains was associated with a missense DCLRE1C variant in a later genetic analysis, and the association was replicated in an independent cohort. A further reported finding was that TCR beta sequences accurately predicted the HLA-A and HLA-B alleles for most subjects in the first cohort. A total of 150 to 200 TCR beta chains were listed by the study as associated with cytomegalovirus. Cytomegalovirus status was reported to be diagnosed by the classifier with high specificity and sensitivity in both the original and validation cohorts. In a later analysis, HLA-associated TCR beta chains showed more clonal expansion and lower generation probabilities than non-associated chains that were equally common. Compared with the 666-donor mean, donors in an Asian-associated ancestry cluster had fewer N-insertions in productive TCRs, according to a later genetic analysis. Correlated functional status among segregating V segments might be attributable to linkage disequilibrium, but an unknown experimental factor could not be ruled out. In a later analysis, several top co-occurrence clusters were reported to appear linked to parvovirus B19, influenza, CMV and Epstein-Barr virus. In a later analysis, the rate of TCR association differed among HLA loci, with DRB1 alleles having the most associated TCRs and HLA-C alleles having the fewest. Because HLA typing was missing for some donors at each locus, association tests included only the typed subset. Sequencing depth was assumed to be roughly uniform across donors in the presence/absence analyses, though that assumption may not hold. In a later analysis, 15,000 to 20,000 TCR beta sequences were associated with specific HLA alleles at a false discovery rate of 0.05. Assigning TCR associations to individual alleles was difficult when HLA alleles, especially DR and DQ, strongly co-occurred. In a later analysis, most CMV-associated TCR beta chains were found to appear HLA-restricted, with HLA associations seemingly driven largely by CMV exposure. The earlier analysis of about 600 of the donors excluded over 15 rarely observed V segments, including chromosome 9 orphons, because counts were too low. Broadly in line with IMGT annotations, most TCR beta V segments showed up in productive rearrangements about 87% or about 30% of the time in an earlier analysis of under 700 of the donors. It was suggested by the authors that the approach could potentially be generalized to other disease states and immunological phenotypes. The 87-base-pair reads could not distinguish some IMGT-functional V segments, including TRBV6-2 and TRBV6-3, so those segments were excluded. CMV serostatus was the only immune exposure information available for the cohort. Most TCR sequences were observed very rarely across donors, whereas some public TCRs were present in many individuals. In vitro tests confirmed that three of the cytomegalovirus-associated TCR beta chains recognize cytomegalovirus antigens. The cohort was sequenced for TCR beta chains only, and without alpha or paired-chain data the features that could be detected were limited.

As concerns this clone: This receptor's antigen is unknown. Per-base quality was not reported, and no clone a single base away is much larger than it.

The cohort comprised more than 550 healthy bone marrow donors. Cohort members were all nominally healthy when sampled, although unrecorded immune exposures were likely present. The donor was CMV seropositive and was included in the group of 270 or so seropositive cohort members. Each donor provided a peripheral blood sample, and peripheral blood mononuclear cells were used for TCR beta sequencing. Genomic DNA extraction from the blood cell samples was performed with the Qiagen DNeasy Blood Extraction Kit. The library relied on the immunoSEQ multiplex PCR assay. For the multiplex PCR, a mixture combining 60 forward primers for TCR Vbeta segments and 13 reverse primers for TCR Jbeta segments was used. The CDR3 region of rearranged TCR beta genes was amplified from genomic DNA by a multiplex PCR assay. On the Illumina HiSeq System, the amplified TCR beta libraries were sequenced as 87-base-pair reads. The authors' analysis ran thus. A later analysis tallied roughly 76 million unique TCR beta chains across the 600 to 700 repertoires, and about 10 million of those chains were shared by two or more donors. Raw reads were error-corrected and collapsed into unique sequences with a nearest-neighbor algorithm that merged closely related sequences to remove PCR and sequencing errors. Alignment of CDR3 sequences to IMGT reference sequences was used to assign V, D and J gene segments. Each retained sequence needed at least a six-nucleotide match to both a V gene segment and a J gene segment. Rearrangements were called productive when the CDR3 lacked stop codons and stayed in frame with V and J; all others were non-productive. Following IMGT convention, CDR3 was defined as the stretch from the second conserved V-encoded cysteine to the conserved J-encoded phenylalanine. The earlier analysis of 587 of the donors excluded any sequence lacking an unambiguous match to a single V gene segment. In an earlier analysis of some 590 of the donors, V segments were called functional above 56.7% productive rearrangements and were called segregating when the between-donor standard deviation exceeded 5%. A statistical classification framework was developed to diagnose cytomegalovirus status using the catalog of TCR beta chain sequences. In a later analysis, V and J genes were assigned by comparing TCR nucleotide sequences against IMGT/GENE-DB human TR gene sequences. In a later analysis, CDR3 sequences and most-parsimonious VDJ recombination scenarios were assigned using the TCRdist pipeline. A later analysis defined each TCR beta chain by its CDR3 amino acid sequence plus V-gene family, and excluded reads lacking a unique V-gene family. To address suspected cross-contamination and a sequencing artifact, a later analysis removed around 590 highly shared, low-generation-probability nucleotide sequences. In a later analysis, a clonal expansion index for each public chain was calculated from normalized within-repertoire ranks of inferred template counts. A later analysis computed generation probabilities with a VDJ recombination model fitted to out-of-frame rearrangements, and checked the results against IGoR. In a later analysis, TCR-TCR, TCR-HLA and TCR-CMV co-occurrence was scored with hypergeometric tests, and a repertoire-size bias correction was applied to TCR pairs. False discovery rates were estimated in a later analysis by permuting HLA or CMV assignments 20 times. In a later analysis, co-occurring TCRs were grouped with DBSCAN, and TCRdist sequence similarity was added when clustering was performed within HLA-allele-positive subsets. Repertoires with fewer than 30,000 or more than 120,000 public chains were left out of co-occurrence clustering, as were five repertoires with anomalous nucleotide sharing. Not all clones reach the TCRdb copy of this immuneACCESS table, which keeps in-frame sequences only. Checked studies attribute under half of the gap to unresolved V genes and leave the rest unexplained. From that table come the V and J calls and clone size; the DNA was used to work out D and trimming. The sample records 60,000 to 100,000 clones, under 80% of which are singletons. Of the sample, 4.5% to 7% falls within the top ten clones.

From its cysteine to its phenylalanine, the CDR3 spans 13 amino acids. Only the CDR3 portion is preserved as DNA: 39 bases, with reading frame beginning at the first base. The germline V gene (reference sequence) provides CDR1 GTSNPN and CDR2 SVGIG. The V end loses 1 base and the J end loses 6 bases, and a stretch of 12 bases separates them. Specimen: PBMCs. The TCR comes from a male donor in good health and CMV-seropositive. The chain joins TRBV30 to TRBJ1-2; TRBD1 is possibly the D segment (6 matching bases). DNA sequence: TGTGCCTGGAGTGCCCTGGGACAAAATGGCTACACCTTC. The resulting protein is CAWSALGQNGYTF.